This TCR beta chain originates from a study of T cells after somatic rescue of genetic block. Assay used: immunoSEQ multiplex PCR; TCRdb lists only in-frame clones, some missing. The table records roughly 110,000 clones, about 93% of them present only once. This CDR3 has 13 residues. V lost 3 bases to trimming and J lost 4 bases, with 9 bases between them. Germline loops: CDR1 SNHLY, CDR2 FYNNEI. Sequencing was done on a sample of peripheral blood mononuclear cells (PBMCs). The source of this sequence is a woman younger than 35. This chain connects TRBV2 to TRBJ1-2; TRBD1 might be the D (5 bases). The chain's CDR3 is CASSERGAYGYTF. The CDR3, as DNA: TGTGCCAGCAGTGAGAGGGGAGCCTATGGCTACACCTTC. Using reference TRBV2 and TRBJ1-2 for the parts outside the CDR3, the full variable domain is EPEVTQTPSHQVTQMGQEVILRCVPISNHLYFYWYRQILGQKVEFLVSFYNNEISEKSEIFDDQFSVERPDGSNFTLKIRSTKLEDSAMYFCASSERGAYGYTFGSGTRLTVV.